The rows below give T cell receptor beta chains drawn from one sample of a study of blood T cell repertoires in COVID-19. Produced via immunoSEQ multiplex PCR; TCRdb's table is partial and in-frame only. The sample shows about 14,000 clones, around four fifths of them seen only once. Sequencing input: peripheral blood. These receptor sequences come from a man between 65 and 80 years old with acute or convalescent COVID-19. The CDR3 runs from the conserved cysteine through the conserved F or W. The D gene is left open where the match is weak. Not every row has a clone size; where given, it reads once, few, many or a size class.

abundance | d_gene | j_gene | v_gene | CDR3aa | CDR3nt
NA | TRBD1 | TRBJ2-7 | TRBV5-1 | CASSLLTGTVSYEQYF | TGCGCCAGCAGCTTACTCACCGGGACAGTCTCCTACGAGCAGTACTTC
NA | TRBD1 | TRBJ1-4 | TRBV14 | CASSPNRGQGEKLFF | TGTGCCAGCAGCCCGAACAGGGGGCAAGGTGAAAAACTGTTTTTT
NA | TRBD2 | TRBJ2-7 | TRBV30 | CAWVSPGLAGGDEQYF | TGTGCCTGGGTAAGCCCGGGACTAGCGGGAGGTGACGAGCAGTACTTC
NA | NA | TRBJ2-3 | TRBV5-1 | CASSWTGVSGSTDTQYF | TGCGCCAGCAGCTGGACCGGGGTGAGCGGGAGCACAGATACGCAGTATTTT
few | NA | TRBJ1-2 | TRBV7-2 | CASRSQGEETFNYGYTF | TGTGCCAGCAGATCACAGGGTGAAGAAACTTTTAACTATGGCTACACCTTC
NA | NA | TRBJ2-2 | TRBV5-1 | CASSLRVAGELFF | TGCGCCAGCAGCTTGCGGGTGGCCGGGGAGCTGTTTTTT
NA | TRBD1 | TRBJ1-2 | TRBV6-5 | CASRLQGNYGYTF | TGTGCCAGCAGGCTACAGGGGAACTATGGCTACACCTTC
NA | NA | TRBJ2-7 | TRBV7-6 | CASSSTGEQYF | TGTGCCAGCAGCTCCACAGGGGAGCAGTACTTC
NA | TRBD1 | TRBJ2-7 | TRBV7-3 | CASSSDRSSYEQYF | TGTGCCAGCAGCTCGGACAGGTCCTCCTACGAGCAGTACTTC
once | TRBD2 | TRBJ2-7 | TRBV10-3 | CATQGLAGYEQYF | TGTGCCACCCAGGGACTAGCGGGCTACGAGCAGTACTTC
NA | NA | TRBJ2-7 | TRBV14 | CASSQGHRDYEQYF | TGTGCCAGCAGCCAAGGACACAGGGACTACGAGCAGTACTTC
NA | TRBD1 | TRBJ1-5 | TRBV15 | CATSPGIRGSNQPQHF | TGTGCCACCAGCCCCGGGATCAGGGGGAGCAATCAGCCCCAGCATTTT
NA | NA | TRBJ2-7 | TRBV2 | CASSTQGRGSYEQYF | TGTGCCAGCAGTACACAGGGCCGAGGCTCCTACGAGCAGTACTTC
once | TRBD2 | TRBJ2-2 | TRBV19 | CASSIRLIEAGGQNTGELFF | TGTGCCAGTAGTATCCGGCTAATTGAAGCGGGGGGACAGAACACCGGGGAGCTGTTTTTT
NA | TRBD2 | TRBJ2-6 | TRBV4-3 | CASSRGRGTGANVLTF | TGCGCCAGCAGCCGAGGGAGGGGAACTGGGGCCAACGTCCTGACTTTC
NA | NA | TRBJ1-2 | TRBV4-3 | CASSQDLGRYGYTF | TGCGCCAGCAGCCAAGACCTAGGTAGATATGGCTACACCTTC
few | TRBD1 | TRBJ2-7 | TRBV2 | CASNRDRAYEQYF | TGTGCCAGCAACCGGGACAGGGCTTACGAGCAGTACTTC
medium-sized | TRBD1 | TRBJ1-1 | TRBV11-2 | CASSRTGAVNTEAFF | TGTGCCAGCAGCAGGACAGGGGCGGTGAACACTGAAGCTTTCTTT
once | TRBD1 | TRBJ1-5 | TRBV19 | CASRPTGTGEQPQHF | TGTGCCAGTAGGCCTACCGGGACAGGGGAGCAGCCCCAGCATTTT
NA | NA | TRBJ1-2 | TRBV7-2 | CASSRKGREGYTF | TGTGCCAGCAGCCGTAAGGGCCGGGAGGGCTACACCTTC
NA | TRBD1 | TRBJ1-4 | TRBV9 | CASSTRTGGLEKLFF | TGTGCCAGCAGCACTCGGACAGGGGGTTTGGAAAAACTGTTTTTT
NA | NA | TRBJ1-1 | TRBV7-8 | CASSLTYGDTEAFF | TGTGCCAGCAGCCTAACTTACGGGGACACTGAAGCTTTCTTT
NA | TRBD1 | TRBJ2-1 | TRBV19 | CASSRARGRSEQFF | TGTGCCAGTAGTAGAGCCAGGGGGCGAAGTGAGCAGTTCTTC
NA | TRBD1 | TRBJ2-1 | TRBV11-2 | CASSARTGTFTGNEQFF | TGTGCCAGCAGCGCACGGACAGGGACATTTACCGGGAATGAGCAGTTCTTC
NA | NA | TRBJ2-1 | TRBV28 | CASRPTIVRDEQFF | TGTGCCAGCAGGCCTACCATAGTGAGGGATGAGCAGTTCTTC
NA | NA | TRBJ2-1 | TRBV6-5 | CASSYAGGYYNEQFF | TGTGCCAGCAGTTATGCTGGCGGATACTACAATGAGCAGTTCTTC
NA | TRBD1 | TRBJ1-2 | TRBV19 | CASNRDRGGYTF | TGTGCCAGTAATCGGGACAGGGGTGGCTACACCTTC
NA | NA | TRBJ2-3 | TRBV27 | CASSPLGEADTQYF | TGTGCCAGCAGTCCCCTCGGGGAGGCAGATACGCAGTATTTT
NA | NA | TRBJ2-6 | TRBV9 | CASSPRRMGAGANVLTF | TGTGCCAGCAGCCCTAGACGAATGGGAGCTGGGGCCAACGTCCTGACTTTC
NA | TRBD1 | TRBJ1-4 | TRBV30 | CAWSDSGQKLVF | TGTGCCTGGAGTGACTCGGGACAGAAGCTTGTTTTT
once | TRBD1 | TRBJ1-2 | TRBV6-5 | CASGDRGLGGYTF | TGTGCCAGCGGCGACAGGGGACTGGGGGGCTACACCTTC
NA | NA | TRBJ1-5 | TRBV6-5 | CASSYSTQGNQPQHF | TGTGCCAGCAGTTACTCGACTCAGGGGAATCAGCCCCAGCATTTT
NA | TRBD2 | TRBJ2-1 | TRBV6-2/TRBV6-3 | CASSYTGTMNVAGVADEQFF | TGTGCCAGCAGTTACACAGGCACTATGAACGTAGCGGGAGTGGCCGATGAGCAGTTCTTC
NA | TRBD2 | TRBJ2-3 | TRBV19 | CASSMAGRGGTDTQYF | TGTGCCAGTAGTATGGCCGGACGGGGGGGGACAGATACGCAGTATTTT
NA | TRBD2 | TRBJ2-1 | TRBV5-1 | CASRLAGGNNEQFF | TGCGCCAGCAGGTTAGCGGGAGGCAACAATGAGCAGTTCTTC
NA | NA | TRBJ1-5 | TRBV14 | CASSQGGTPNQPQHF | TGTGCCAGCAGCCAAGGAGGGACACCTAATCAGCCCCAGCATTTT
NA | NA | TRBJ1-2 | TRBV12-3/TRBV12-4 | CASSLGGSYGYTF | TGTGCCAGCAGTTTAGGCGGCAGTTATGGCTACACCTTC
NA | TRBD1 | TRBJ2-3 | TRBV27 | CASSFFPPGTGADTQYF | TGTGCCAGCAGTTTTTTTCCCCCCGGGACAGGGGCCGATACGCAGTATTTT
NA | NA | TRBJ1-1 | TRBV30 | CAWRGQVSGMNTEAFF | TGTGCCTGGAGGGGCCAGGTGAGTGGAATGAACACTGAAGCTTTCTTT
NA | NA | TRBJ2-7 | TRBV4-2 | CASSQVLDSYEQYF | TGTGCCAGCAGCCAAGTTCTAGACTCCTACGAGCAGTACTTC
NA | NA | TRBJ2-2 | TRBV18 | CASSLDTGLTGELFF | TGTGCCAGCTCACTCGATACAGGGCTCACCGGGGAGCTGTTTTTT
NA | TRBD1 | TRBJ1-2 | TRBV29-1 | CSAHRGLDGYTF | TGCAGCGCTCACAGGGGGCTTGATGGCTACACCTTC